This TCR beta chain derives from a study of memory CD4+ T cells and cytomegalovirus serostatus. Whole-study context: Donors were healthy Belgian adults, several CMV seropositive and under 30 seronegative.

Sequencing used immunoSEQ multiplex PCR; TCRdb keeps in-frame clones, though not all of them. The repertoire holds 50,000 or so clones, with 70% to 85% as singletons. In germline, CDR1 is MNHNS, CDR2 SASEGT. CDR3 length: 15 amino acids. J lost 5 bases, V lost 5 bases, and 11 bases had no gene match. Single viable CD3+CD4+CD8-CD45RO+ cells were sorted as the memory CD4+ T cells. Material: memory CD4+ T cells from blood. The gene calls are TRBV6-1 and TRBJ1-2; TRBD1 aligns across 7 bases. The sequence came from an adult in good health and CMV-seronegative. CDR3 sequence: CASSPAGQLRYGYTF. The CDR3 bases are TGTGCCAGCAGTCCGGCGGGACAGCTGAGATATGGCTACACCTTC.